This TCR beta chain was found in a study of blood T cell repertoires in COVID-19. Method: immunoSEQ multiplex PCR; TCRdb's copy keeps in-frame clones and lacks some. The data contain over 45,000 clones, roughly 84% of them singletons. V dropped 5 bases and J dropped 4; count of bases not matched to a gene: 8. CDR3 length: 15 amino acids. Germline V gene data show CDR1 as MNHEY and CDR2 as SVGEGT. This chain joins TRBV6-2 or TRBV6-3 and TRBJ2-3; 8 bases are shared with TRBD2. The origin of this receptor is a man aged 50-59 years with active COVID-19. What was sequenced was peripheral blood. The CDR3 spells CASSAGGPPSDTQYF. Written as DNA, the CDR3 is TGTGCCAGCAGTGCGGGGGGACCCCCCTCAGATACGCAGTATTTT.